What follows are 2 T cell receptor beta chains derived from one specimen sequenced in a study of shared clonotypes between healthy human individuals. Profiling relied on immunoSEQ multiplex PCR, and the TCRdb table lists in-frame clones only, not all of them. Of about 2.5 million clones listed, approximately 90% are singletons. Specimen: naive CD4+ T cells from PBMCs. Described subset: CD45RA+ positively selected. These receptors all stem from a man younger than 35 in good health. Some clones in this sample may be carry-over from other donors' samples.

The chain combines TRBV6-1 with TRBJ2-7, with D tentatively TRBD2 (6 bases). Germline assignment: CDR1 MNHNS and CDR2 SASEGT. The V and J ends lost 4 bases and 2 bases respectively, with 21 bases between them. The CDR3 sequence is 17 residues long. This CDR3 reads CASSVFSRLGSTYEQYF. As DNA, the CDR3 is TGTGCCAGCAGTGTCTTTTCAAGACTAGGGAGCACCTACGAGCAGTACTTC.

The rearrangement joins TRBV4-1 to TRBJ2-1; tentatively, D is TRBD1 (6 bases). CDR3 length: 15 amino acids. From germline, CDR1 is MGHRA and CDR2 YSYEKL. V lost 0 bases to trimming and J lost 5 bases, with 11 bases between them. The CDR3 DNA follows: TGCGCCAGCAGCCAAGAACGGACAGTAAACAATGAGCAGTTCTTC. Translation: CASSQERTVNNEQFF.